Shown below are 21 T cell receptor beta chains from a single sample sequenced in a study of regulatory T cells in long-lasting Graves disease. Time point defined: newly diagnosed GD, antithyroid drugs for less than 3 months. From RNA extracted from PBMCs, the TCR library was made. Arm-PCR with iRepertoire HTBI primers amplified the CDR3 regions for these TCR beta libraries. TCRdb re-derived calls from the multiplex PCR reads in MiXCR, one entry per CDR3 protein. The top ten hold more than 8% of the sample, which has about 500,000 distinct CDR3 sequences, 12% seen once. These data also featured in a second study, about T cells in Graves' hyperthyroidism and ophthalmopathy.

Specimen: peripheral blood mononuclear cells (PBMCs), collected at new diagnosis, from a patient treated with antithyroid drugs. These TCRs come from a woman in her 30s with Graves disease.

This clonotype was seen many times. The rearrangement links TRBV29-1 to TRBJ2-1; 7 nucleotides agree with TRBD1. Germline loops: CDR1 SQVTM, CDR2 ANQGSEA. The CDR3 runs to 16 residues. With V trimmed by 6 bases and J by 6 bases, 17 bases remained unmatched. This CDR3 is CSVRGGVGLAVNEQFF. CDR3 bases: TGCAGCGTCCGAGGGGGCGTAGGCCTAGCTGTCAATGAGCAGTTCTTC.

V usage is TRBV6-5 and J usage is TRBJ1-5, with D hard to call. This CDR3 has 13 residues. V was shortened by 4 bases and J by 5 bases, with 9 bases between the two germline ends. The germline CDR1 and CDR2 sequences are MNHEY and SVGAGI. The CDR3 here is CASSWGGDQPQHF. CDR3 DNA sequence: TGTGCCAGCAGTTGGGGAGGCGATCAGCCCCAGCATTTT.

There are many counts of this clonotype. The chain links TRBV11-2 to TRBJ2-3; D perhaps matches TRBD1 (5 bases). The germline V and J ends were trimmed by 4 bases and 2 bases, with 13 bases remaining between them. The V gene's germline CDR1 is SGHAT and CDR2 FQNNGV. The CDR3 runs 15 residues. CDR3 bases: TGTGCCAGCAGCTCCAGGACACACTACACAGATACGCAGTATTTT. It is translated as CASSSRTHYTDTQYF.

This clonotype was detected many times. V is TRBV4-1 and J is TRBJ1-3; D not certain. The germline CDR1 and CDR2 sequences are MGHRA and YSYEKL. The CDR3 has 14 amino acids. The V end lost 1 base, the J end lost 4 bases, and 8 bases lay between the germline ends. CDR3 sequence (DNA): TGCGCCAGCAGCCAAGGGGTGACGGGAAACACCATATATTTT. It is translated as CASSQGVTGNTIYF.

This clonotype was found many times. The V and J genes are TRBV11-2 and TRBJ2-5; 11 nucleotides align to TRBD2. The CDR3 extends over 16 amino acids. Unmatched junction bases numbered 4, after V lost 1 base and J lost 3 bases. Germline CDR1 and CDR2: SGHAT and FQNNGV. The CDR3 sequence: CASSLVPSGRKETQYF. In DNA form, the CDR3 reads TGTGCCAGCAGCTTAGTGCCTAGCGGGAGGAAAGAGACCCAGTACTTC.

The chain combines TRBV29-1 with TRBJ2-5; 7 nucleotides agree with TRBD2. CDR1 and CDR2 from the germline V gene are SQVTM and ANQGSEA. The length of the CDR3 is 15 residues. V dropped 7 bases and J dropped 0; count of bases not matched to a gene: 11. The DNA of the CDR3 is TGCAGCGCCGCCCCTGGGGGGGGGTACCAAGAGACCCAGTACTTC. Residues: CSAAPGGGYQETQYF.

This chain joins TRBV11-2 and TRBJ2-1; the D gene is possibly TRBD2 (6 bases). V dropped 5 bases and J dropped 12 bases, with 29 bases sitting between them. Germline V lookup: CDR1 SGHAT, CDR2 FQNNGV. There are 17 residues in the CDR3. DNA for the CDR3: TGTGCCAGCAGCCTGTTCGTTAAGGGGTCTAGCGCGAGTGGGCAGTTCTTC. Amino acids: CASSLFVKGSSASGQFF. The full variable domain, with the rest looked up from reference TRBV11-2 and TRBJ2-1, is EAGVAQSPRYKIIEKRQSVAFWCNPISGHATLYWYQQILGQGPKLLIQFQNNGVVDDSQLPKDRFSAERLKGVDSTLKIQPAKLEDSAVYLCASSLFVKGSSASGQFFGPGTRLTVL.

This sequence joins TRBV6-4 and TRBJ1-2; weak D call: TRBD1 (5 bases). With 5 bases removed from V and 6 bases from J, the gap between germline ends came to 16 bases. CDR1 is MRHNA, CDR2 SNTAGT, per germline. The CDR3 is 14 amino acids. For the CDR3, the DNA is TGTGCCAGCAGTCCCCAGAGGGGTTCCGATGGCTACACCTTC. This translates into CASSPQRGSDGYTF.

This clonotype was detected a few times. For the CDR3, the DNA is TGTGCCAGCACCTTGGACCTCGTAGCAGATACGCAGTATTTT. Translating gives CASTLDLVADTQYF. The chain combines TRBV27 with TRBJ2-3; D is unclear. Trimming shortened V by 7 bases and J by 4 bases, and 15 bases separated the two germline ends. CDR1 is MNHEY and CDR2 is SMNVEV in the germline V gene (reference sequence). This CDR3 spans 14 amino acids.

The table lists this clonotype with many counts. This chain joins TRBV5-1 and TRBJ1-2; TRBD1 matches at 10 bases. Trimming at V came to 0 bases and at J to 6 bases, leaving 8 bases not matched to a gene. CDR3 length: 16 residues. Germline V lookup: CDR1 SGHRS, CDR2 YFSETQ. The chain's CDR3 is CASSLAGTGVNDGYTF. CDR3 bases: TGCGCCAGCAGCTTGGCCGGGACAGGGGTCAACGATGGCTACACCTTC.

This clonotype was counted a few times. CDR3 region: CASSLGPGAGSQPQHF. CDR3 in DNA: TGTGCCAGCAGTTTAGGGCCGGGGGCTGGGTCTCAGCCCCAGCATTTT. This chain uses TRBV28 with TRBJ1-5, with TRBD1 as a possible D gene (6 bases). This CDR3 has 16 amino acids. The germline CDR1 and CDR2 sequences are MDHEN and SYDVKM. Trimming shortened V by 2 bases and J by 6 bases, and 17 bases separated the two germline ends.

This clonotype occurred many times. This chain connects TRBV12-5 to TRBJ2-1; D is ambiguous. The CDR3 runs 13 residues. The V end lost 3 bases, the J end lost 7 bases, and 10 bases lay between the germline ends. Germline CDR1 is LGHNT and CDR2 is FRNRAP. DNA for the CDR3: TGTGCTAGTGGTTTCGGGTGGGTTAATGAGCAGTTCTTC. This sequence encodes CASGFGWVNEQFF.

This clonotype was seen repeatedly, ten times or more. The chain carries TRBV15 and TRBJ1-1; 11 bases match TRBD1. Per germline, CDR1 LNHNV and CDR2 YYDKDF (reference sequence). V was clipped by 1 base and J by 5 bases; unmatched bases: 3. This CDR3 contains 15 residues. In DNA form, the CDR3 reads TGTGCCACCAGCAGAGGTGGGACAGGGGGGACTGAAGCTTTCTTT. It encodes CATSRGGTGGTEAFF.

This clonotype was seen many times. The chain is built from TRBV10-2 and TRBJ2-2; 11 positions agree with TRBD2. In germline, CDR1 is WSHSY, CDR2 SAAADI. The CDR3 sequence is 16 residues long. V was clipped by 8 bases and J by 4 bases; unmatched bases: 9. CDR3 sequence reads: CASRLAGSRSTGELFF. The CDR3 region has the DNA TGCGCCAGCCGACTAGCGGGGTCGCGAAGCACCGGGGAGCTGTTTTTT.

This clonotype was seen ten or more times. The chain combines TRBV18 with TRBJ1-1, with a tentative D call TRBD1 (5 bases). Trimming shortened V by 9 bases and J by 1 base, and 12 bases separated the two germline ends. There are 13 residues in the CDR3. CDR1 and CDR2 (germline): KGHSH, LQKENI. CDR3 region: CASKAGPNTEAFF. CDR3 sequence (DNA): TGTGCCAGTAAGGCAGGGCCGAACACTGAAGCTTTCTTT.

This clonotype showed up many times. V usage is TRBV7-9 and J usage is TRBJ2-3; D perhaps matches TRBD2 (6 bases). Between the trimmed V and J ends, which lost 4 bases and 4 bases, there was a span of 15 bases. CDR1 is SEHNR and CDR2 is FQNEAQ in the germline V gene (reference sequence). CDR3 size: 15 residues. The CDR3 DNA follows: TGTGCCAGCAGCTCCCGGGGTGCGGGATCAGATACGCAGTATTTT. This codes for CASSSRGAGSDTQYF.

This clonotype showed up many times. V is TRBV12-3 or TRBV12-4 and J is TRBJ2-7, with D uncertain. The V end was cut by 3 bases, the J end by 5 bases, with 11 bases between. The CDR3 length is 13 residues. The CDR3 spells CASSFGKIHEQYF. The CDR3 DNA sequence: TGTGCCAGCAGTTTTGGTAAGATCCACGAGCAGTACTTC.

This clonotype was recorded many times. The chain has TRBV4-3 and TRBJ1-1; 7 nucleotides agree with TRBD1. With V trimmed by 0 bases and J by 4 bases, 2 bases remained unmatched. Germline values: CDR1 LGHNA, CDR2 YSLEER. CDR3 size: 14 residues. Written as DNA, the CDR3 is TGCGCCAGCAGCCAAGATGGGACAGCCACTGAAGCTTTCTTT. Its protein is CASSQDGTATEAFF.

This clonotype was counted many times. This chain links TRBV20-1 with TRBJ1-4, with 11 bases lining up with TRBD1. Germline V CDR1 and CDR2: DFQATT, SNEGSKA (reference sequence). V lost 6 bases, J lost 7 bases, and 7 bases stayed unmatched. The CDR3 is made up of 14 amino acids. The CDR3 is CSASWDRGSEKLFF. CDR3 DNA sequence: TGCAGTGCGTCGTGGGACAGGGGGAGTGAAAAACTGTTTTTT.

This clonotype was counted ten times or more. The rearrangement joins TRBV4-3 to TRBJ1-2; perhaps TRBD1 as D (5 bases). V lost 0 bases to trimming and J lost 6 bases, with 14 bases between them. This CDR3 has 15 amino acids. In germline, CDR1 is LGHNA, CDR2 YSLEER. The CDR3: CASSQDNLREHGYTF. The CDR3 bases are TGCGCCAGCAGCCAAGATAACCTCAGGGAGCATGGCTACACCTTC.

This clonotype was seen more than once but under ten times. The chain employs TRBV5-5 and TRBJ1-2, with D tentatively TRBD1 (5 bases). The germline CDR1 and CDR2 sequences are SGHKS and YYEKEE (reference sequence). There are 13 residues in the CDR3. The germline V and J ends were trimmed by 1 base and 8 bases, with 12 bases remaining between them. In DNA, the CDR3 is TGTGCCAGCAGCTTGAAAGGGACGCAAGGCTACACCTTC. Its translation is CASSLKGTQGYTF. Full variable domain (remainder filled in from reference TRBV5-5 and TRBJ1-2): DAGVTQSPTHLIKTRGQQVTLRCSPISGHKSVSWYQQVLGQGPQFIFQYYEKEERGRGNFPDRFSARQFPNYSSELNVNALLLGDSALYLCASSLKGTQGYTFGSGTRLTVV.